A selection of T cell receptor beta chains follows, all from one sample in a study of cytomegalovirus exposure and HLA in healthy donors. Produced via immunoSEQ multiplex PCR; TCRdb's table is partial and in-frame only. The sample lists roughly 140,000 clones, roughly 65% occurring once. Source material: PBMCs. The receptors originated from a man aged 55-75 years in good health and CMV-seronegative. The CDR3 runs from the conserved cysteine through the conserved F or W. Fields, in order: D gene, V gene, CDR3 protein. The D gene is left open where the match is weak.

D gene: TRBD2
V gene: TRBV4-2
CDR3 protein: CASSQDWTSGSYEQYF

D gene: TRBD1
V gene: TRBV30
CDR3 protein: CAWSSGGVGNQPQHF

D gene: NA
V gene: TRBV6-1
CDR3 protein: CASRDLRESTEAFF

D gene: NA
V gene: TRBV7-9
CDR3 protein: CASSSQWETQYF

D gene: TRBD2
V gene: TRBV27
CDR3 protein: CASSLLAGDRIGELFF

D gene: TRBD2
V gene: TRBV27
CDR3 protein: CASSPLTSGSPFF

D gene: TRBD1
V gene: TRBV7-3
CDR3 protein: CASSLGQEYQETQYF

D gene: NA
V gene: TRBV5-6
CDR3 protein: CASSLNGLYGYTF

D gene: NA
V gene: TRBV18
CDR3 protein: CASSGPPTAYEQYF

D gene: TRBD2
V gene: TRBV28
CDR3 protein: CASSSGRWADTQYF